Given below is one TCR beta chain in context. Its antigen remains unidentified. The entry originates in a study of T-cell memory formation after mild COVID-19. Study-wide results and caveats: CD4+ contracting clones lay mainly in CM and EM, CD8+ ones in EMRA.

Per the germline V gene, CDR1 is SGHDT and CDR2 is YYEEEE. The CDR3 has 15 residues. After removal of 0 bases from V and 3 bases from J, the junction contained 0 bases not matched to a gene. TCRdb used MiXCR to reprocess the 5' RACE reads, holding one entry per CDR3 protein. This table holds a few hundred thousand distinct CDR3 sequences, just under 20% found once. The sequence was obtained from a man between 18 and 29 years old who had mild COVID-19 (a few samples of this study predate the infection). Cell type and time point are not known. Material: PBMCs or a T cell subset sorted from them (not recorded which). V and J are TRBV5-6 and TRBJ2-5; 12 bases are shared with TRBD2. This CDR3 is CASSLGLAGEETQYF. CDR3 DNA: TGTGCCAGCAGCTTGGGACTAGCGGGGGAAGAGACCCAGTACTTC.